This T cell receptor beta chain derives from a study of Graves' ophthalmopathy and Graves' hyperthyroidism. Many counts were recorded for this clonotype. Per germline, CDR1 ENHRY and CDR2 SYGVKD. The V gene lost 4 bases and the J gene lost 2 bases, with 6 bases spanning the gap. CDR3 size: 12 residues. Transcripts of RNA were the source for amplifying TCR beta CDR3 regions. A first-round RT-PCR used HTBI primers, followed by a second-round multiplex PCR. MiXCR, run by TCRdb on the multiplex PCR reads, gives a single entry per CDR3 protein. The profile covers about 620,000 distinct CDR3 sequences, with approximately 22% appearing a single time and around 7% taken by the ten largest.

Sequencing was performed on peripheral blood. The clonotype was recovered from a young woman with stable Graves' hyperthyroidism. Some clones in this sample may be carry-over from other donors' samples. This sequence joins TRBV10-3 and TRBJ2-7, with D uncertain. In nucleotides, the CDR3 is TGTGCCATCAGTGGGCGAGCCTACGAGCAGTACTTC. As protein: CAISGRAYEQYF.